Listed here are 23 T cell receptor beta chains from one sample, sequenced in a study of blood T cell repertoires in COVID-19. The method was immunoSEQ multiplex PCR; TCRdb's version includes in-frame clones alone and lacks a portion of them. This sample has 55,000 to 85,000 clones, with less than 80% found just once. Sequenced input: peripheral blood. These TCRs come from a man in his fifties or sixties with active or convalescent COVID-19.

This chain links TRBV4-1 with TRBJ2-5; perhaps TRBD2 as D (7 bases). The CDR3 is 15 residues long. Germline V lookup: CDR1 MGHRA, CDR2 YSYEKL. Trimming shortened V by 2 bases and J by 4 bases, and 14 bases separated the two germline ends. The CDR3 DNA sequence: TGCGCCAGCAGCCAAACGGGGGGCGCGGGAGAGACCCAGTACTTC. This encodes CASSQTGGAGETQYF.

V usage is TRBV2 and J usage is TRBJ1-2; TRBD1 is a possible D gene (6 bases). The V gene's germline CDR1 is SNHLY and CDR2 FYNNEI. V lost 6 bases and J 8 bases, leaving 13 bases between the germline ends. The CDR3 loop spans 12 amino acids. CDR3 loop: CASRAGARGYTF. The CDR3 nucleotides are TGTGCCAGCAGAGCAGGGGCGAGGGGCTACACCTTC.

This chain links TRBV6-4 with TRBJ1-2, with a tentative D call TRBD1 (6 bases). The germline gives CDR1 MRHNA, CDR2 SNTAGT. The CDR3 is made up of 17 amino acids. V dropped 4 bases and J dropped 3 bases, with 21 bases sitting between them. CDR3 nucleotide sequence: TGTGCCAGCAGTGCGCAACCACAGGGCGCGGGTTACTATGGCTACACCTTC. Residues: CASSAQPQGAGYYGYTF.

The chain combines TRBV6-5 with TRBJ1-5; D may be TRBD1 (6 bases). This CDR3 is 14 amino acids long. The germline gives CDR1 MNHEY, CDR2 SVGAGI. Between the trimmed V and J ends, which lost 4 bases and 5 bases, there was a span of 12 bases. CDR3 in DNA: TGTGCCAGCAGTTCCACAGGGATCGATCAGCCCCAGCATTTT. Its translation is CASSSTGIDQPQHF.

This clone was counted a single time. The chain combines TRBV19 with TRBJ2-7; tentative D call: TRBD1 (6 bases). The CDR3 has 13 amino acids. CDR1 is LNHDA and CDR2 is SQIVND in the germline V gene (reference sequence). Trimming stripped 5 bases from V and 6 bases from J, with 14 bases between. The CDR3 nucleotides are TGTGCCAGTAGTCCATCCACAGGGAGCGAGCAGTACTTC. It translates to CASSPSTGSEQYF.

The gene calls are TRBV19 and TRBJ1-5, with 8 bases identical to TRBD1. The V gene end was trimmed by 3 bases and the J gene end by 2 bases; junction bases not matched to a gene: 9. The CDR3 length is 17 residues. Germline V gene lookup returns CDR1 LNHDA and CDR2 SQIVND (reference sequence). Written as DNA, the CDR3 is TGTGCCAGTAGTATGGAGGACAGGGCGAGGGGCAATCAGCCCCAGCATTTT. Translating it yields CASSMEDRARGNQPQHF.

The V call is TRBV11-2, the J call TRBJ2-2; maybe TRBD1 (5 bases). The CDR3 extends over 16 amino acids. The germline gives CDR1 SGHAT, CDR2 FQNNGV. V was trimmed by 10 bases and J by 7 bases, leaving 25 bases between them. CDR3 in DNA: TGTGCCACCGATCCTGGGGCCCAGGGCAGAGTCGGGGAGCTGTTTTTT. Translated, it gives CATDPGAQGRVGELFF.

This clone was counted once. The chain carries TRBV6-2 or TRBV6-3 and TRBJ1-1; D is perhaps TRBD1 (6 bases). CDR1 is MNHEY, CDR2 SVGEGT, per germline. Deletions cut 3 bases from V and 5 bases from J, with 10 bases between. This CDR3 has 13 residues. The chain's CDR3 is CASSYRGFTEAFF. Here the CDR3 DNA reads TGTGCCAGCAGTTATAGGGGGTTTACTGAAGCTTTCTTT.

The genes are TRBV19 and TRBJ1-1, with 7 bases aligning to TRBD1. This CDR3 has 14 amino acids. In germline, CDR1 is LNHDA, CDR2 SQIVND (reference sequence). The junction had 4 bases not matched to a gene; V was cut back by 3 bases and J by 3 bases. The CDR3 DNA follows: TGTGCCAGTAGTATTCCAGGGGGTTACACTGAAGCTTTCTTT. Residues: CASSIPGGYTEAFF.

The CDR3 is CASSIWTGNEQYF. The CDR3, as DNA: TGTGCCAGTAGTATTTGGACGGGGAACGAGCAGTACTTC. V is TRBV19 and J is TRBJ2-7, with a tentative D call TRBD2 (5 bases). Germline CDR1 is LNHDA and CDR2 is SQIVND (reference sequence). The V end lost 3 bases, the J end lost 5 bases, and 11 bases lay between the germline ends. This CDR3 has 13 amino acids.

This rearrangement joins TRBV2 to TRBJ1-6; D remains ambiguous. The germline V and J ends were trimmed by 8 bases and 9 bases, with 20 bases remaining between them. Per germline, CDR1 SNHLY and CDR2 FYNNEI. This CDR3 comprises 15 residues. This chain's CDR3 is CASFLAEGLSSPLHF. CDR3 nucleotides: TGTGCCAGCTTTCTAGCAGAGGGTTTGAGTTCACCCCTCCACTTT.

The sample holds a few counts of this clone. The chain has TRBV28 and TRBJ1-2; TRBD1 might be the D (5 bases). CDR1 is MDHEN, CDR2 SYDVKM, per germline. Trimming stripped 7 bases from V and 4 bases from J, with 13 bases between. CDR3 length: 13 amino acids. The chain's CDR3 is CASTTLGAYGYTF. Written as DNA, the CDR3 is TGTGCCAGCACTACGTTAGGGGCCTATGGCTACACCTTC.

The rearrangement uses TRBV3-1 (or the pseudogene TRBV3-2) and TRBJ1-1; the match to TRBD1 covers 8 bases. Germline-derived CDR1 and CDR2 are LGHDT and YNNKEL (reference sequence). The CDR3 is 14 residues long. J lost 5 bases, V lost 7 bases, and 9 bases had no gene match. CDR3 nucleotides: TGTGCCAGCACTTCAGGACAGGGATGGACTGAAGCTTTCTTT. As protein: CASTSGQGWTEAFF.

The count of this clone is one. The V gene is TRBV11-2, the J gene TRBJ2-4, with D unclear. The CDR3 contains 14 residues. V lost 5 bases and J 0 bases, leaving 8 bases between the germline ends. CDR1 SGHAT and CDR2 FQNNGV come from the germline V gene. Here the CDR3 reads CASSNSLAKNIQYF. The CDR3 nucleotides are TGTGCCAGCAGCAACTCCTTAGCCAAAAACATTCAGTACTTC.

The chain links TRBV10-3 to TRBJ1-2; the match to TRBD1 covers 7 bases. Germline CDR1 reads ENHRY; CDR2 reads SYGVKD. J was trimmed by 5 bases and V by 0 bases; bases with no gene match: 6. The CDR3 spans 15 residues. The CDR3 DNA reads as TGTGCCATCAGTGAGTCCCAGGGGGGAGCATATGGCTACACCTTC. Amino acid sequence: CAISESQGGAYGYTF.

This chain uses TRBV5-5 with TRBJ2-7; 10 bases are a match to TRBD2. The CDR3 runs to 15 residues. Germline V gene sequence: CDR1 SGHKS, CDR2 YYEKEE (reference sequence). J was trimmed by 4 bases and V by 2 bases; bases with no gene match: 6. CDR3 DNA: TGTGCCAGCAGCTTCCTTACTAGCGGGGCGTACGAGCAGTACTTC. Translated, it gives CASSFLTSGAYEQYF. Looking up the rest from reference TRBV5-5 and TRBJ2-7 gives the full variable domain: DAGVTQSPTHLIKTRGQQVTLRCSPISGHKSVSWYQQVLGQGPQFIFQYYEKEERGRGNFPDRFSARQFPNYSSELNVNALLLGDSALYLCASSFLTSGAYEQYFGPGTRLTVT.

The chain has TRBV30 and TRBJ1-6; 7 bases agree with TRBD1. The V gene's germline CDR1 is GTSNPN and CDR2 SVGIG (reference sequence). Unmatched junction bases numbered 7, after V lost 1 base and J lost 7 bases. This CDR3 is built from 15 residues. CDR3 protein: CAWSAWDSTNSPLHF. DNA of the CDR3: TGTGCCTGGAGTGCCTGGGACAGCACAAATTCACCCCTCCACTTT.

This rearrangement joins TRBV6-1 to TRBJ2-3, with 10 bases aligning to TRBD1. Germline lookup yields CDR1 MNHNS and CDR2 SASEGT. The V gene end was trimmed by 2 bases and the J gene end by 6 bases; junction bases not matched to a gene: 5. The CDR3 is made up of 15 amino acids. CDR3 amino acids: CASSEWGQGWDTQYF. CDR3 nucleotide sequence: TGTGCCAGCAGTGAATGGGGACAGGGGTGGGATACGCAGTATTTT.

V and J are TRBV9 and TRBJ2-2; D might be TRBD1 (6 bases). CDR1 is SGDLS and CDR2 is YYNGEE in the germline V gene. Trimming took off 0 bases at V and 0 bases at J, with 6 bases between the two ends. CDR3 length: 15 amino acids. The CDR3 DNA reads as TGTGCCAGCAGCGTAGCAGGGGCGAACACCGGGGAGCTGTTTTTT. Translated, it gives CASSVAGANTGELFF.

Regarding this clone: A read error may produce the germline difference seen at one junction end. The chain is built from TRBV6-1 and TRBJ1-5; tentative D call: TRBD1 (6 bases). This CDR3 comprises 15 residues. Germline V gene data show CDR1 as MNHNS and CDR2 as SASEGT. The CDR3 sequence is CASGEGTKGNQPQHF. The CDR3 coding sequence is TGTGCCAGCGGTGAAGGGACAAAGGGTAATCAGCCCCAGCATTTT.

This chain links TRBV5-8 with TRBJ1-5; 10 bases are shared with TRBD1. The V gene's germline CDR1 is SGHTS and CDR2 YDEGEE. Germline trimming cut 0 bases from V and 6 bases from J; bases unmatched to any gene: 3. This CDR3 comprises 15 residues. The CDR3 sequence: CASSLVGQGGQPQHF. DNA for the CDR3: TGTGCCAGCAGCTTGGTAGGACAGGGGGGTCAGCCCCAGCATTTT.

This clone qualifies as medium-sized. This chain uses TRBV28 with TRBJ1-2, with 8 bases matching TRBD1. This CDR3 spans 16 amino acids. The V segment lost 10 bases and the J segment 8 bases; nucleotides outside the gene matches: 21. In germline, CDR1 is MDHEN, CDR2 SYDVKM. The CDR3 loop is CATPDHRTGGGLGYTF. CDR3 bases: TGTGCCACCCCAGATCATAGAACAGGGGGAGGATTAGGCTACACCTTC.

The chain uses TRBV5-1 and TRBJ2-7; D is perhaps TRBD1 (5 bases). V dropped 4 bases and J dropped 3 bases, with 11 bases sitting between them. This CDR3 has 13 residues. Germline V CDR1 and CDR2: SGHRS, YFSETQ. The CDR3 here is CASSGGQSYEQYF. CDR3 DNA: TGCGCCAGCAGCGGCGGACAAAGCTACGAGCAGTACTTC.